This T cell receptor (beta chain) was recorded in a study of control samples from healthy donors and cancer patients. Germline loops: CDR1 SGHRS, CDR2 YFSETQ. CDR3 size: 16 residues. V shed 4 bases and J 1 base; nucleotides not matched to a gene: 9. TCRdb's table, derived via immunoSEQ multiplex PCR, lists solely in-frame clones and lacks some. The repertoire holds about 54,000 clones, with approximately 96% as singletons. Material for sequencing was blood. This chain links TRBV5-1 with TRBJ1-1, with 8 bases fitting TRBD1. The sequence derives from a woman aged 30 to 39 in good health. The CDR3 nucleotides read TGCGCCAGCAGCCACTCGGACAGGGCGTCGAACACTGAAGCTTTCTTT. Its translation: CASSHSDRASNTEAFF.